The next 4 T cell receptor beta chains were all read from a single sample in a study of cytomegalovirus exposure and HLA in healthy donors (dated by TCRdb to 2016 to 2017). Library preparation used the immunoSEQ multiplex PCR assay. For the multiplex PCR, a mixture combining 60 forward primers for TCR Vbeta segments and 13 reverse primers for TCR Jbeta segments was used. TCRdb limited this immuneACCESS table to in-frame rearrangements with V and J called. A share of clones is missing; checked studies link under half to unresolved V genes, and the rest is unexplained. The sample table holds about 200,000 clones, of which 82% were seen once. The top ten clonotypes cover approximately 0.092% of the sample. The specimen sequenced was PBMCs. These receptors originate from a boy aged 2 to 9 in good health and CMV-seronegative.

The V and J genes are TRBV2 and TRBJ2-5; tentatively, D is TRBD1 (6 bases). Germline CDR1 and CDR2: SNHLY and FYNNEI. V lost 7 bases and J lost 5, with 14 bases in between. CDR3 size: 13 residues. CDR3 nucleotide sequence: TGTGCCAGCACCCACCGGACAGTGGAGACCCAGTACTTC. Its translation: CASTHRTVETQYF.

This clone has a handful of counts. The V call is TRBV23-1, the J call TRBJ2-2; 7 bases fit TRBD1. TRBV23-1 is an ORF, with its function uncertain. V was clipped by 8 bases and J by 2 bases; unmatched bases: 14. The CDR3 is 17 residues long. The CDR3 coding sequence is TGCGCCAGCCAAAAAGACAGGGAATATCGAAACACCGGGGAGCTGTTTTTT. Its translation: CASQKDREYRNTGELFF.

The chain links TRBV4-3 to TRBJ2-7; a possible D gene is TRBD2 (6 bases). The CDR3 has 15 residues. CDR1 is LGHNA, CDR2 YSLEER, per germline. V gave up 1 base and J gave up 1 base, with 11 bases separating them. In DNA form, the CDR3 reads TGCGCCAGCAGCCAAGTGGGCGGGGAGTCCTACGAGCAGTACTTC. Protein product: CASSQVGGESYEQYF.

This sequence joins TRBV7-9 and TRBJ2-3, with 7 bases lining up with TRBD2. There are 14 residues in the CDR3. CDR1 is SEHNR and CDR2 is FQNEAQ in the germline V gene (reference sequence). J was trimmed by 3 bases and V by 5 bases; bases with no gene match: 5. CDR3 nucleotides: TGTGCCAGCAGCCTGGTCGGGGGGACAGATACGCAGTATTTT. Its translation is CASSLVGGTDTQYF.